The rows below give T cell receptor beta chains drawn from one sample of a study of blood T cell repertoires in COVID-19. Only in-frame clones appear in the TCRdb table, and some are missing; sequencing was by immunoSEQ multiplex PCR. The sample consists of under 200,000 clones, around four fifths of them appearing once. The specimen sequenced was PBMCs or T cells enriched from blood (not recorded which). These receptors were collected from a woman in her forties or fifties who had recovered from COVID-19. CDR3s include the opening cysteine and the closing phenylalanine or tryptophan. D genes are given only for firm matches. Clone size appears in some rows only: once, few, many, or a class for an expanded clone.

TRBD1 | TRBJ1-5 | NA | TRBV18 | TGTGCCAGCTCACAGAACAGGGGGAATCAGCCCCAGCATTTT | CASSQNRGNQPQHF
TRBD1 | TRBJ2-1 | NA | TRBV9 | TGTGCCAGCAGCGTAGGGTTCCTCGACAGGGACAATGAGCAGTTCTTC | CASSVGFLDRDNEQFF
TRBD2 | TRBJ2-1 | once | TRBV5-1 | TGCGCCAGCAGCTTGGTTGCGGGGGGGCAGGGTGAGCAGTTCTTC | CASSLVAGGQGEQFF
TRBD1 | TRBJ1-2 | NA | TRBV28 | TGTGCCAGCAGCCCTCCTTCTCCGGGACAGGATAACTATGGCTACACCTTC | CASSPPSPGQDNYGYTF
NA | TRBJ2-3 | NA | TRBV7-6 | TGTGCCAGCAGCTCCACGGTGGGGGGAGGCACAGATACGCAGTATTTT | CASSSTVGGGTDTQYF
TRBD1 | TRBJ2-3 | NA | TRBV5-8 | TGTGCCAGCAGCGCGGGACAGGGGCTCCACACAGATACGCAGTATTTT | CASSAGQGLHTDTQYF
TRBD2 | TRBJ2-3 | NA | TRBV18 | TGTGCCAGCCGGGGTGACGGGAGGATCACAGATACGCAGTATTTT | CASRGDGRITDTQYF
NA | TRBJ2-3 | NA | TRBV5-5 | TGTGCCAGCAGCGCCGACACCGATACGCAGTATTTT | CASSADTDTQYF
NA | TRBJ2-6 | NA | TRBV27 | TGTGCCAGCGGACTCCCAGGGGCCAACGTCCTGACTTTC | CASGLPGANVLTF
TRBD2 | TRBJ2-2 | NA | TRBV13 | TGTGCCAGCAGCCGCGGGAGTCGGATCACCGGGGAGCTGTTTTTT | CASSRGSRITGELFF
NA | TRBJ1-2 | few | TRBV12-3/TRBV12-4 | TGTGCCAGCAGTTTAGCGTACGGAGAGGGATACACCTTC | CASSLAYGEGYTF
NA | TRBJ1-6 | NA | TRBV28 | TGTGCCAGCAGTTTATACGGTAATAATTCACCCCTCCACTTT | CASSLYGNNSPLHF
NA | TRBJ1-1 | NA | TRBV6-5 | TGTGCCAGCAGTTACCAAACCGCCAGTCTTATCGAAGCTTTCTTT | CASSYQTASLIEAFF
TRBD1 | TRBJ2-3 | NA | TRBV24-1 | TGTGCCACCAGTGTCCGCGGCAGGGGGACAGATACGCAGTATTTT | CATSVRGRGTDTQYF
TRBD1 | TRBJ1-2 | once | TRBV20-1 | TGCAGTGCACAAACAGGGGTTGGCTACACCTTC | CSAQTGVGYTF
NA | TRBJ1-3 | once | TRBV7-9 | TGTGCCAGCAGCTTAGCTGGAGGGCCGAGCTCTGGAAACACCATATATTTT | CASSLAGGPSSGNTIYF